What follows are 31 T cell receptor beta chains derived from one specimen sequenced in a study of liver allograft versus peripheral blood T cells. As for the study in general: Transplanted-liver T cell receptor repertoires were compared with recipients' peripheral blood repertoires.

TCRdb processed the reads anew with MiXCR; each CDR3 protein has one entry. Here the sample spans over 5,000 distinct CDR3 sequences, about 15% being singletons. The receptors were sampled from a human patient who had a liver transplant. Among the T cells, some may be from the graft donor.

Sample share makes this clonotype medium-sized (0.01 to 0.1%). V is TRBV11-1 and J is TRBJ1-1, with D unclear. The length of the CDR3 is 14 residues. V lost 1 base to trimming and J lost 6 bases, with 12 bases between them. The germline V gene encodes CDR1 SGHAT and CDR2 FQDESV (reference sequence). The CDR3, as DNA: TGTGCCAGCAGCTTAGAAGGTTCACGCGCTGAAGCTTTCTTT. Amino acid sequence: CASSLEGSRAEAFF. Complete variable domain (other parts from reference TRBV11-1 and TRBJ1-1): EAEVAQSPRYKITEKSQAVAFWCDPISGHATLYWYRQILGQGPELLVQFQDESVVDDSQLPKDRFSAERLKGVDSTLKIQPAELGDSAMYLCASSLEGSRAEAFFGQGTRLTVV.

A note on this clonotype: This likely traces to a read error, being one base from a far larger clone. This chain joins TRBV10-3 and TRBJ1-3; D is possibly TRBD1 (5 bases). Germline assignment: CDR1 ENHRY and CDR2 SYGVKD. Trimming shortened V by 5 bases and J by 3 bases, and 11 bases separated the two germline ends. This CDR3 region has 14 residues. CDR3 sequence (DNA): TGTGCCATCAGTTTGGGGCGGTTTGGAAACACCATATATTTT. Encoded protein: CAISLGRFGNTIYF.

Remarks on this clonotype: A read error is possible here, since a much larger clone lies one base away. This chain uses TRBV6-6 with TRBJ1-1; D is possibly TRBD1 (6 bases). The CDR3 loop spans 13 amino acids. The V gene's germline CDR1 is MNHNY and CDR2 SVGAGI (reference sequence). Trimming left V 6 bases short and J 3 bases short, with 11 bases between. CDR3 in amino acids: CASRLGGDTEAFF. The CDR3 DNA reads TGTGCCAGCAGGTTAGGGGGGGACACTGAAGCTTTCTTT.

By share of the sample, this clonotype is medium-sized. The CDR3 does not close with the conserved phenylalanine or tryptophan, likely indicating a read error. It is unclear where the CDR3 begins or ends on the DNA, so no DNA is shown, and the CDR3 is as TCRdb lists it. This chain uses TRBV5-4 with TRBJ1-2; TRBD1 was called by the table and not checked on the DNA. The CDR3 is made up of 13 amino acids, end residues included. CDR1 is SGHNT and CDR2 is YYREEE in the germline V gene (reference sequence). This CDR3 reads CASSLGVTGNPVT.

This clonotype was counted a few times. The genes are TRBV7-9 and TRBJ2-7, with 7 nucleotides matching TRBD1. Looked up from germline, CDR1 is SEHNR and CDR2 is FQNEAQ (reference sequence). This CDR3 is built from 15 residues. V shed 2 bases and J 3 bases; nucleotides not matched to a gene: 7. CDR3 sequence reads: CASSLKGAQFYEQYF. CDR3 bases: TGTGCCAGCAGCTTAAAGGGGGCTCAATTCTACGAGCAGTACTTC.

Relative to its sample, this clonotype is medium-sized. The genes are TRBV6-1 and TRBJ1-3; TRBD1 matches 7 bases. The germline CDR1 and CDR2 sequences are MNHNS and SASEGT. This CDR3 spans 16 amino acids. After removal of 3 bases from V and 2 bases from J, the junction contained 7 bases not matched to a gene. CDR3 sequence reads: CASSEGTGTAGNTIYF. CDR3 nucleotides: TGTGCCAGCAGTGAGGGGACCGGGACAGCTGGAAACACCATATATTTT.

The V and J genes are TRBV18 and TRBJ2-5; TRBD2 is a possible D gene (5 bases). Germline V gene data show CDR1 as KGHSH and CDR2 as LQKENI. This CDR3 spans 15 amino acids. Trimming stripped 3 bases from V and 0 bases from J, with 11 bases between. The CDR3 region is CASSPREGYQETQYF. CDR3 coding DNA: TGTGCCAGCTCACCTCGGGAAGGGTACCAAGAGACCCAGTACTTC.

This clonotype was seen many times. The V and J genes are TRBV11-1 and TRBJ2-2, with 9 bases that match TRBD1. The CDR3 contains 14 residues. Germline lookup yields CDR1 SGHAT and CDR2 FQDESV (reference sequence). J was trimmed by 5 bases and V by 5 bases; bases with no gene match: 3. This CDR3 reads CASSPGQGTGELFF. The DNA of the CDR3 is TGTGCCAGCAGCCCCGGACAGGGGACCGGGGAGCTGTTTTTT.

The V call is TRBV19, the J call TRBJ1-5; 11 positions agree with TRBD1. CDR1 and CDR2 from the germline V gene are LNHDA and SQIVND (reference sequence). V dropped 4 bases and J dropped 7; count of bases not matched to a gene: 9. This CDR3 spans 16 amino acids. CDR3 sequence reads: CASSTPGTGGFQPQHF. CDR3 DNA sequence: TGTGCCAGTAGTACCCCCGGGACAGGGGGTTTCCAGCCCCAGCATTTT.

V and J are TRBV7-9 and TRBJ1-2; possibly TRBD1 for D (5 bases). Germline-derived CDR1 and CDR2 are SEHNR and FQNEAQ (reference sequence). CDR3 length equals 14 residues. Trimming took off 5 bases at V and 4 bases at J, with 14 bases between the two ends. This chain's CDR3 is CASSTSFGGYGYTF. The CDR3 DNA is TGTGCCAGCAGCACCTCATTCGGGGGCTATGGCTACACCTTC.

By sample fraction, this clonotype is medium-sized. The chain links TRBV6-6 to TRBJ1-1; D not resolved. The CDR3 extends over 13 amino acids. Trimming left V 0 bases short and J 1 base short, with 3 bases between. Looked up from germline, CDR1 is MNHNY and CDR2 is SVGAGI (reference sequence). In DNA, the CDR3 is TGTGCCAGCAGTTACTCCCGGAACACTGAAGCTTTCTTT. Its protein product is CASSYSRNTEAFF.

This clonotype has a handful of counts. The chain uses TRBV3-1 and TRBJ1-6; 7 bases match TRBD1. Trimming took 3 bases from V and 6 from J; bases not matched to a gene: 5. This CDR3 has 15 residues. The germline V gene encodes CDR1 LGHDT and CDR2 YNNKEL (reference sequence). The CDR3 DNA sequence: TGTGCCAGCAGCCAGTACCAGGGGGGTAATTCACCCCTCCACTTT. It translates to CASSQYQGGNSPLHF.

This clonotype is labeled medium-sized. This chain connects TRBV10-3 to TRBJ1-4; weak D call: TRBD1 (6 bases). Germline V lookup: CDR1 ENHRY, CDR2 SYGVKD. The CDR3 covers 13 residues. Trimming pared 9 bases from V and 7 bases from J, leaving 15 bases between. The CDR3 loop reads CAIGAGEGEKLFF. The CDR3 DNA sequence: TGTGCCATAGGGGCAGGGGAAGGTGAAAAACTGTTTTTT.

In regard to this clonotype: The junction departs from germline at one end; a sequencing error may be responsible. The chain carries TRBV5-1 and TRBJ1-2, with unresolved D. The CDR3 sequence is 13 residues long. CDR1 and CDR2 from the germline V gene are SGHRS and YFSETQ. The CDR3 sequence: CASSLAGRDGHTF. DNA for the CDR3: TGCGCCAGCAGCTTGGCCGGACGGGATGGCCACACCTTC.

This clonotype is large within its sample. In DNA form, the CDR3 reads TGCAGCGTTACCTCCGGGACAGTGGTCTCTGAAGCTTTCTTT. Translation: CSVTSGTVVSEAFF. The chain has TRBV29-1 and TRBJ1-1; 7 bases match TRBD1. The CDR3 consists of 14 residues. V dropped 5 bases and J dropped 6; count of bases not matched to a gene: 12. CDR1 SQVTM and CDR2 ANQGSEA come from the germline V gene.

This clonotype is classed as medium-sized. The chain has TRBV20-1 and TRBJ1-2; D is unclear. This CDR3 contains 13 residues. Germline V gene sequence: CDR1 DFQATT, CDR2 SNEGSKA (reference sequence). The V and J ends lost 0 bases and 3 bases respectively, with 8 bases between them. CDR3 sequence: CSARDKTDYGYTF. CDR3 coding DNA: TGCAGTGCTAGAGACAAGACGGACTATGGCTACACCTTC.

The chain employs TRBV30 and TRBJ2-7; 10 nucleotides align to TRBD1. The germline V gene has CDR1 GTSNPN and CDR2 SVGIG (reference sequence). CDR3 length: 14 residues. V dropped 2 bases and J dropped 2; count of bases not matched to a gene: 3. CDR3 nucleotides: TGTGCCTGGAGTTGGGACAGGGGAACCTACGAGCAGTACTTC. Protein: CAWSWDRGTYEQYF.

Within the sample, this clonotype is large. The chain links TRBV27 to TRBJ1-6; perhaps TRBD1 as D (5 bases). The CDR3 is made up of 17 amino acids. The germline V gene has CDR1 MNHEY and CDR2 SMNVEV (reference sequence). Trimming stripped 5 bases from V and 0 bases from J, with 14 bases between. CDR3 residues: CASSTTERSSYNSPLHF. The DNA of the CDR3 is TGTGCCAGCAGTACGACAGAGAGGAGCTCCTATAATTCACCCCTCCACTTT.

This clonotype was seen only a few times. This may be a read error, as it is one base from a much larger clone. The genes are TRBV12-3 or TRBV12-4 and TRBJ1-2, with TRBD1 as a possible D gene (5 bases). Trimming removed 5 bases from V and 0 bases from J, with 13 bases in between. CDR3 length: 15 amino acids. CDR3: CASSTGTDANYGYTF. The CDR3, as DNA: TGTGCCAGCAGTACAGGAACCGACGCTAACTATGGCTACACCTTC.

This clonotype was seen many times. The chain employs TRBV6-6 and TRBJ2-1; TRBD2 matches at 10 bases. With V trimmed by 2 bases and J by 7 bases, 5 bases remained unmatched. Looked up from germline, CDR1 is MNHNY and CDR2 is SVGAGI (reference sequence). This CDR3 is 15 amino acids long. This CDR3 is CASSYGERGGNEQFF. CDR3 bases: TGTGCCAGCAGTTACGGCGAGCGGGGGGGGAATGAGCAGTTCTTC.

This clonotype is medium-sized in the sample. This rearrangement joins TRBV29-1 to TRBJ1-1; possible D gene TRBD1, 5 bases. In germline, CDR1 is SQVTM, CDR2 ANQGSEA. This CDR3 spans 14 amino acids. Trimming pared 4 bases from V and 3 bases from J, leaving 15 bases between. The CDR3 spells CSVAPRDADTEAFF. CDR3 nucleotide sequence: TGCAGCGTTGCCCCTAGGGACGCGGACACTGAAGCTTTCTTT. Filled out from reference TRBV29-1 and TRBJ1-1, the complete variable domain reads SAVISQKPSRDICQRGTSLTIQCQVDSQVTMMFWYRQQPGQSLTLIATANQGSEATYESGFVIDKFPISRPNLTFSTLTVSNMSPEDSSIYLCSVAPRDADTEAFFGQGTRLTVV.

This clonotype is medium-sized in the sample. V and J are TRBV29-1 and TRBJ2-7; D not resolved. The CDR3 loop spans 11 amino acids. The V gene's germline CDR1 is SQVTM and CDR2 ANQGSEA. V was pared by 7 bases and J by 2 bases, with 9 bases between. CDR3 DNA sequence: TGCAGCGCTCGACGGGCCTACGAGCAGTACTTC. Protein product: CSARRAYEQYF.

This clonotype was recorded a few times. This rearrangement joins TRBV7-9 to TRBJ2-3, with D possibly matching TRBD1 (6 bases). Germline V gene data show CDR1 as SEHNR and CDR2 as FQNEAQ (reference sequence). This CDR3 is 14 amino acids long. The germline V and J ends were trimmed by 5 bases and 1 base, with 10 bases remaining between them. CDR3 in DNA: TGTGCCAGCAGCCCCCGGACAGGCACAGATACGCAGTATTTT. Its protein product is CASSPRTGTDTQYF. Complete variable domain (other parts from reference TRBV7-9 and TRBJ2-3): DTGVSQNPRHKITKRGQNVTFRCDPISEHNRLYWYRQTLGQGPEFLTYFQNEAQLEKSRLLSDRFSAERPKGSFSTLEIQRTEQGDSAMYLCASSPRTGTDTQYFGPGTRLTVL.

The rearrangement links TRBV5-1 to TRBJ1-1; TRBD1 aligns across 7 bases. V trimming: 4 bases; J trimming: 5 bases; junction bases outside the gene matches: 8. Germline V CDR1 and CDR2: SGHRS, YFSETQ. The CDR3 has 14 amino acids. The CDR3 DNA reads TGCGCCAGCAGCGTGACAGGGCGACAAACTGAAGCTTTCTTT. Amino acid sequence: CASSVTGRQTEAFF.

The J gene is TRBJ2-1, the V gene TRBV20-1; no clear D. Trimming left V 5 bases short and J 7 bases short, with 18 bases between. The CDR3 runs 14 residues. The germline V gene has CDR1 DFQATT and CDR2 SNEGSKA (reference sequence). The CDR3 region is CSAPVEPRRNEQFF. The CDR3 nucleotides read TGCAGTGCTCCCGTCGAACCGCGACGGAATGAGCAGTTCTTC.

This clonotype is classed as medium-sized. The chain has TRBV6-6 and TRBJ2-2; 9 positions agree with TRBD2. CDR3 length equals 19 residues. The V gene end was trimmed by 2 bases and the J gene end by 4 bases; junction bases not matched to a gene: 14. Germline V gene data show CDR1 as MNHNY and CDR2 as SVGAGI (reference sequence). The CDR3 nucleotides read TGTGCCAGCAGTTACCACCCAGCGGGGGGATGGCTGGGCACCGGGGAGCTGTTTTTT. Translation gives CASSYHPAGGWLGTGELFF.

This clonotype was found a few times. CDR3 sequence: CSAVGDSYGYTF. The CDR3 nucleotides are TGCAGTGCTGTCGGAGACTCTTATGGCTACACCTTC. The J gene is TRBJ1-2, the V gene TRBV20-1; no clear D. Germline CDR1 reads DFQATT; CDR2 reads SNEGSKA (reference sequence). Between the trimmed V and J ends, which lost 5 bases and 5 bases, there was a span of 12 bases. The CDR3 is 12 amino acids.

By sample share, this clonotype is medium-sized. The rearrangement uses TRBV7-2 and TRBJ1-2, with unresolved D. The length of the CDR3 is 12 residues. In germline, CDR1 is SGHTA, CDR2 FQGNSA. The ends were cut back, 6 bases at V and 8 bases at J, with 13 bases in the middle. The CDR3 is CASSFGGFGYTF. The CDR3 DNA is TGTGCCAGCAGTTTTGGCGGTTTCGGCTACACCTTC.

This clonotype rates as medium-sized. This chain links TRBV18 with TRBJ1-1; TRBD1 agrees at 10 bases. This CDR3 contains 15 residues. Germline lookup yields CDR1 KGHSH and CDR2 LQKENI. Trimming cost V 4 bases and J 1 base; bases outside gene matches: 3. The CDR3 reads CASSLTGGENTEAFF. The CDR3, as DNA: TGTGCCAGCTCACTGACAGGGGGCGAGAACACTGAAGCTTTCTTT.

The chain has TRBV12-3 or TRBV12-4 and TRBJ1-6; weak D call: TRBD1 (5 bases). CDR3 length: 15 amino acids. V shed 6 bases and J shed 2 bases, with 11 bases lying between them. The CDR3 is CASSRGRAYNSPLHF. In DNA form, the CDR3 reads TGTGCCAGCAGCCGGGGGAGGGCCTATAATTCACCCCTCCACTTT.

This clonotype was counted a few times. The gene calls are TRBV7-3 and TRBJ2-3; D gene ambiguous. The germline V gene has CDR1 SGHTA and CDR2 FQGTGA. This CDR3 is built from 12 residues. Trimming left V 5 bases short and J 9 bases short, with 12 bases between. CDR3: CASSPSLGTQYF. The CDR3 bases are TGTGCCAGCAGCCCTTCCTTAGGAACGCAGTATTTT.